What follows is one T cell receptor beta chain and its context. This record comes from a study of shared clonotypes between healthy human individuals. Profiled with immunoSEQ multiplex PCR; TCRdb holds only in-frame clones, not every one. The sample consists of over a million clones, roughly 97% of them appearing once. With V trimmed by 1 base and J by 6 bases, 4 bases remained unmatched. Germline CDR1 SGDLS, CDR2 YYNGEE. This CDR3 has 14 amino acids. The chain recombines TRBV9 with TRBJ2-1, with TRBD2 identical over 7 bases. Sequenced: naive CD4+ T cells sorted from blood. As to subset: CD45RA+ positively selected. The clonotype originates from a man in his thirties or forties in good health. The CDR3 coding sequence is TGTGCCAGCAGCGTAAAGGGAGGGGTCAATGAGCAGTTCTTC. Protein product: CASSVKGGVNEQFF.